This is a list of T cell receptor beta chains from one sample in a study of blood T cells in healthy people across ages. TCRdb passed the 5' RACE reads through MiXCR, listing each CDR3 protein once. Among 1.5 million to 2 million distinct CDR3 sequences listed, 49% were seen once. The sequencing input was blood. These TCRs come from a woman in her thirties or forties in good health. CDR3s include the opening cysteine and the closing phenylalanine or tryptophan. The D gene is left open where the match is weak. The size entry is marked missing in some rows and otherwise reads once, few, many or a size class.

J | size | V | length | D | DNA | CDR3
TRBJ2-1 | . | TRBV28 | 11 | . | TGTGCCAGCAGCGAACGGTCGGAACCGTTCTTC | CASSERSEPFF
TRBJ2-4 | . | TRBV12-3/TRBV12-4 | 13 | . | TGTGCCAGCAGTTTACCCCCAGGGAACATTCAGTACTTC | CASSLPPGNIQYF
TRBJ1-5 | few | TRBV6-6 | 15 | . | TGTGCCAGCACCCCATCAGGGGTTGTGGGTCAGCCCCAGCATTTT | CASTPSGVVGQPQHF
TRBJ2-5 | few | TRBV10-3 | 16 | TRBD2 | TGTGCCATCAGTGAGTCTTCAAGCGGGGGTAAAGATGAGCAGTACTTC | CAISESSSGGKDEQYF
TRBJ2-5 | . | TRBV2 | 11 | TRBD2 | TGTGCCAGCGCGGGGGAGGCGACCCAGTACTTC | CASAGEATQYF
TRBJ2-5 | few | TRBV2 | 14 | . | TGTGCCAGCAGTGAAGGACGGAATGCGGAGACCCAGTACTTC | CASSEGRNAETQYF
TRBJ2-3 | few | TRBV4-1 | 15 | TRBD1 | TGCGCCAGCAGCCAAGGCTGGGGGACAGCAGATACGCAGTATTTT | CASSQGWGTADTQYF
TRBJ1-2 | . | TRBV20-1 | 13 | TRBD1 | TGCAGTGCTCTACAGGGGGCGGTTTCGGGCTACACCTTC | CSALQGAVSGYTF
TRBJ2-1 | many | TRBV4-3 | 12 | . | TGCGCCAGCAGCACCAGGTACAATGAGCAGTTCTTC | CASSTRYNEQFF
TRBJ2-1 | . | TRBV15 | 13 | . | TGTGCCACCAGGGGGGGTTCCGTGGTTGAGCAGTTCTTC | CATRGGSVVEQFF
TRBJ2-3 | . | TRBV7-2 | 16 | TRBD2 | TGTGCCAGCAGCCCACGAGGAGCGGGGGGGCAAGATACGCAGTATTTT | CASSPRGAGGQDTQYF
TRBJ2-5 | few | TRBV7-2 | 17 | TRBD2 | TGTGCCAGCAGCTTATCCCAACTAGCGGGGGGGCCGGAGACCCAGTACTTC | CASSLSQLAGGPETQYF
TRBJ1-2 | . | TRBV16 | 14 | . | TGTGCCAGCAGCCGCGAGATCTCACCGGGGGGCTACACCTTC | CASSREISPGGYTF
TRBJ2-5 | . | TRBV29-1 | 15 | TRBD1 | TGCAGCGCAAAACCGGGGACAGGGGGCGTCGAGACCCAGTACTTC | CSAKPGTGGVETQYF
TRBJ2-6 | . | TRBV29-1 | 18 | . | TGCAGCGTTGAACTTCATGGGGCTGGACCATCTGGGGCCAACGTCCTGACTTTC | CSVELHGAGPSGANVLTF
TRBJ2-3 | . | TRBV4-2 | 19 | . | TGTGCCAGCAGCCGACAGGGCGGGGGGAGAACAACTAGCACAGATACGCAGTATTTT | CASSRQGGGRTTSTDTQYF
TRBJ1-2 | few | TRBV28 | 12 | . | TGTGCCAGCACGTGGGGCAACTATGGCTACACCTTC | CASTWGNYGYTF
TRBJ2-4 | . | TRBV11-1 | 16 | TRBD1 | TGTGCCAGCAGCCGCGCCTTGGGACAGGGAAAAAACATTCAGTACTTC | CASSRALGQGKNIQYF
TRBJ2-1 | . | TRBV5-1 | 17 | . | TGCGCCAGCAGCCCCCTAGGGGGGAAGGTATATTACAATGAGCAGTTCTTC | CASSPLGGKVYYNEQFF
TRBJ2-3 | . | TRBV6-5 | 13 | . | TGTGCCAGCAGTTACTCTGGTCCTGATACGCAGTATTTT | CASSYSGPDTQYF
TRBJ1-2 | few | TRBV3-1 | 15 | TRBD1 | TGTGCCAGCAGCCCCCGGACAGGGGGAATGGATGGCTACACCTTC | CASSPRTGGMDGYTF
TRBJ2-1 | . | TRBV7-9 | 15 | TRBD2 | TGTGCCAGCAGCTCGATAGCGGGGACATACAATGAGCAGTTCTTC | CASSSIAGTYNEQFF
TRBJ2-7 | . | TRBV5-1 | 12 | . | TGCGCCAGCAGATCAGACACCTACGAGCAGTACTTC | CASRSDTYEQYF
TRBJ2-5 | . | TRBV24-1 | 15 | . | TGTGCCACCAGTGACTCGGGACAAGGGGAAGAGACCCAGTACTTC | CATSDSGQGEETQYF
TRBJ2-4 | few | TRBV20-1 | 18 | TRBD2 | TGCAGCAGTCCCCCCAGCGGGGGGCGAAGGGATGCCAAAAACATTCAGTACTTC | CSSPPSGGRRDAKNIQYF
TRBJ1-5 | . | TRBV6-1 | 14 | . | TGTGCCAGCAGTGAAAGGGGACGCAATCAGCCCCAGCATTTT | CASSERGRNQPQHF
TRBJ1-6 | . | TRBV25-1 | 12 | . | TGTGCCAGCAGTGAAGGCAATTCACCCCTCCACTTT | CASSEGNSPLHF
TRBJ1-2 | . | TRBV5-1 | 14 | . | TGCGCCAGCAGCCTACCTGTCGGGGATGGGGGCTACACCTTC | CASSLPVGDGGYTF
TRBJ1-2 | . | TRBV20-1 | 13 | . | TGCAGTGCTACCGACGATCCTAACTATGGCTACACCTTC | CSATDDPNYGYTF
TRBJ2-3 | . | TRBV11-1 | 17 | . | TGTGCCAGCAGCTTGGGGGCAGGGCTGAGCGCGTCCGATACGCAGTATTTT | CASSLGAGLSASDTQYF
TRBJ2-1 | . | TRBV20-1 | 14 | . | TGCAGTGCTACCACCGTGGACAGAATCAATGAGCAGTTCTTC | CSATTVDRINEQFF